This T cell receptor (beta chain) comes out of a study of tumor-infiltrating lymphocytes in oesophageal squamous cell carcinoma. The CDR3 sequence is 17 residues long. CDR1 and CDR2 from the germline V gene are SEHNR and FQNEAQ (reference sequence). V shed 1 base and J 4 bases; nucleotides not matched to a gene: 12. Via MiXCR, TCRdb re-called the PCR reads, giving one row per CDR3 protein. Among approximately 18,000 distinct CDR3 sequences listed, approximately 46% were seen once. The V gene is TRBV7-9, the J gene TRBJ2-5; TRBD2 matches at 7 bases. Sequenced: esophageal tumor tissue. This TCR derives from a male donor with esophageal squamous cell carcinoma. CDR3 loop: CASSLGFGGGPRETQYF. DNA of the CDR3: TGTGCCAGCAGCTTAGGGTTTGGGGGAGGGCCTCGAGAGACCCAGTACTTC.